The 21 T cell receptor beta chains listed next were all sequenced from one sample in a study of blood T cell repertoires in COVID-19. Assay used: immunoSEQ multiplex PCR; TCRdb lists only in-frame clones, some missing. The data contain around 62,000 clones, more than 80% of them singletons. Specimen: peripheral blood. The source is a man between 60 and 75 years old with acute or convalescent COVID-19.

The CDR3 DNA follows: TGTGCCAGCAGCCCCCCAGGGGTGTCCTACGAGCAGTACTTC. Translating it yields CASSPPGVSYEQYF. J is TRBJ2-7 and V is TRBV6-5, with D possibly being TRBD1 (6 bases). The germline gives CDR1 MNHEY, CDR2 SVGAGI. Trimming pared 6 bases from V and 1 base from J, leaving 13 bases between. The CDR3 is made up of 14 amino acids.

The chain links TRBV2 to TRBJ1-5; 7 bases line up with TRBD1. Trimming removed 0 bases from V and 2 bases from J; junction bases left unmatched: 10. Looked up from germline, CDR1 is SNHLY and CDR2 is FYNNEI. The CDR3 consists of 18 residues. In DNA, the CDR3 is TGTGCCAGCAGTGAAGCGACAGGGCAACGCTATCGCAATCAGCCCCAGCATTTT. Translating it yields CASSEATGQRYRNQPQHF.

The chain's CDR3 is CASSARGGGSYNSPLHF. The CDR3 nucleotides read TGTGCCAGCAGCGCCAGGGGTGGGGGCTCCTATAATTCACCCCTCCACTTT. V and J are TRBV7-2 and TRBJ1-6, with D possibly being TRBD1 (6 bases). Germline V gene sequence: CDR1 SGHTA, CDR2 FQGNSA. This CDR3 is built from 17 residues. Trimming left V 5 bases short and J 0 bases short, with 14 bases between.

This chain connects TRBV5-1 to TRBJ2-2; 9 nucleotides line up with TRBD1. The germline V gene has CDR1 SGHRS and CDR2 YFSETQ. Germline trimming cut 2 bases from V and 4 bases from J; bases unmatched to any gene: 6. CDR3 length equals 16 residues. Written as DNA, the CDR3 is TGCGCCAGCAGCTTTCAGACAGGGGGTAGCACCGGGGAGCTGTTTTTT. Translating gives CASSFQTGGSTGELFF. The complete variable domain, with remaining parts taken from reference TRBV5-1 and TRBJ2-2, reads KAGVTQTPRYLIKTRGQQVTLSCSPISGHRSVSWYQQTPGQGLQFLFEYFSETQRNKGNFPGRFSGRQFSNSRSEMNVSTLELGDSALYLCASSFQTGGSTGELFFGEGSRLTVL.

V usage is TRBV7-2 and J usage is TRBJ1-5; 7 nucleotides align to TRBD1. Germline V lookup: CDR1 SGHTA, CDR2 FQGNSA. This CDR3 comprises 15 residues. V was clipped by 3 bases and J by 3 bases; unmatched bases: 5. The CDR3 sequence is CASSFTGASNQPQHF. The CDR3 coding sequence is TGTGCCAGCAGCTTTACAGGGGCTTCCAATCAGCCCCAGCATTTT. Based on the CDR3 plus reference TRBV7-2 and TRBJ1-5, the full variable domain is GAGVSQSPSNKVTEKGKDVELRCDPISGHTALYWYRQSLGQGLEFLIYFQGNSAPDKSGLPSDRFSAERTGGSVSTLTIQRTQQEDSAVYLCASSFTGASNQPQHFGDGTRLSIL.

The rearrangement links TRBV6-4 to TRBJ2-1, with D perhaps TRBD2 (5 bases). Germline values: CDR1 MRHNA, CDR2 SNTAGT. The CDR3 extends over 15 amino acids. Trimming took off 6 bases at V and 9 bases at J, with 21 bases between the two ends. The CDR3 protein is CASSNTPSGTGEQFF. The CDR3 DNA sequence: TGTGCCAGCAGCAATACCCCCAGCGGAACGGGTGAGCAGTTCTTC.

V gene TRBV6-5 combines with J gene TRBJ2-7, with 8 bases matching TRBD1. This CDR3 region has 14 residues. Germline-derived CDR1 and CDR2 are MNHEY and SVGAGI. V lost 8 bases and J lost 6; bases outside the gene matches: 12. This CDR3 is CASSPRTGPLEQYF. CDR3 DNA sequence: TGTGCCAGCTCCCCCCGGACAGGGCCCCTCGAGCAGTACTTC.

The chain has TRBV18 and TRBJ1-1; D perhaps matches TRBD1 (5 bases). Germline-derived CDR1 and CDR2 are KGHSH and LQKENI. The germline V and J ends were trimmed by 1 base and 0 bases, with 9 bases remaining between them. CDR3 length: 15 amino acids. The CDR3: CASSPQGRMNTEAFF. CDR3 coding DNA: TGTGCCAGCTCACCACAGGGGCGCATGAACACTGAAGCTTTCTTT. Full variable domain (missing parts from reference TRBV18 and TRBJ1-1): NAGVMQNPRHLVRRRGQEARLRCSPMKGHSHVYWYRQLPEEGLKFMVYLQKENIIDESGMPKERFSAEFPKEGPSILRIQQVVRGDSAAYFCASSPQGRMNTEAFFGQGTRLTVV.

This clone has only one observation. The CDR3 loop is CASTTPGGRTGELFF. The CDR3 DNA reads TGTGCCAGTACCACCCCGGGGGGGAGAACCGGGGAGCTGTTTTTT. The chain uses TRBV19 and TRBJ2-2; 8 nucleotides align to TRBD2. The CDR3 has 15 residues. Trimming cost V 7 bases and J 5 bases; bases outside gene matches: 9. CDR1 LNHDA and CDR2 SQIVND come from the germline V gene (reference sequence).

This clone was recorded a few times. CDR3 sequence reads: CASSLATVGAGQPQHF. CDR3 sequence (DNA): TGTGCCAGCAGCTTAGCGACGGTGGGGGCAGGTCAGCCCCAGCATTTT. The gene calls are TRBV7-8 and TRBJ1-5; weak D call: TRBD1 (6 bases). The CDR3 consists of 16 residues. Germline values: CDR1 SGHVS, CDR2 FQNEAQ. Trimming removed 0 bases from V and 6 bases from J, with 15 bases in between.

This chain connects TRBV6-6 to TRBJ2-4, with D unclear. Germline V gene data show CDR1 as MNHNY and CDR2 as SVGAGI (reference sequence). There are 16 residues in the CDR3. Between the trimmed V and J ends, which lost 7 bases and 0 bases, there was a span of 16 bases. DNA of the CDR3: TGTGCCAGCATGAGTGGCGGTGAATTAGCCAAAAACATTCAGTACTTC. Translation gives CASMSGGELAKNIQYF.

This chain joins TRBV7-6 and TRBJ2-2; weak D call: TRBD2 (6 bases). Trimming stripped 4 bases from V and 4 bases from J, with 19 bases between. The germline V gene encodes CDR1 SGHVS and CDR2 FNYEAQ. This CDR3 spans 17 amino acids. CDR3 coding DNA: TGTGCCAGCAGCTCTTGGTCGGGAGTGGTGGGCACCGGGGAGCTGTTTTTT. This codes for CASSSWSGVVGTGELFF.

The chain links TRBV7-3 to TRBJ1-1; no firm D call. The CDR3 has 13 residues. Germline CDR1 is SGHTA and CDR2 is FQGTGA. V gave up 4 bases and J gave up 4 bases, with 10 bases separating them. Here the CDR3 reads CASSSGSTTEAFF. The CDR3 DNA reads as TGTGCCAGCAGCTCGGGAAGTACCACTGAAGCTTTCTTT. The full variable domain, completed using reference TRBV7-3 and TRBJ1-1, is GAGVSQTPSNKVTEKGKYVELRCDPISGHTALYWYRQSLGQGPEFLIYFQGTGAADDSGLPNDRFFAVRPEGSVSTLKIQRTERGDSAVYLCASSSGSTTEAFFGQGTRLTVV.

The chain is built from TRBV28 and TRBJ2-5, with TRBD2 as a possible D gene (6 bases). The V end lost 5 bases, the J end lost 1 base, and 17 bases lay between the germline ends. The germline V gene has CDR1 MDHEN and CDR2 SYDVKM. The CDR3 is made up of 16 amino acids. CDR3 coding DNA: TGTGCCAGCAGTGCCCTCGGTGGGGGGTTCCAAGAGACCCAGTACTTC. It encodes CASSALGGGFQETQYF. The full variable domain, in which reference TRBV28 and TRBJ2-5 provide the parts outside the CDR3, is DVKVTQSSRYLVKRTGEKVFLECVQDMDHENMFWYRQDPGLGLRLIYFSYDVKMKEKGDIPEGYSVSREKKERFSLILESASTNQTSMYLCASSALGGGFQETQYFGPGTRLLVL.

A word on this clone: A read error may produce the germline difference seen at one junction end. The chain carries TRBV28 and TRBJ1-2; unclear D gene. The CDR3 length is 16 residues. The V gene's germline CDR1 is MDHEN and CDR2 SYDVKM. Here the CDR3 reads CASTVLPGEPSYDYTF. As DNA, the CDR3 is TGTGCCAGCACCGTTCTCCCCGGGGAGCCGAGTTATGACTACACCTTC.

The CDR3 here is CASSPTGLVDQPQHF. The DNA of the CDR3 is TGTGCCAGCAGCCCGACAGGGTTGGTTGATCAGCCCCAGCATTTT. This sequence joins TRBV7-9 and TRBJ1-5; 7 bases align to TRBD1. Germline V CDR1 and CDR2: SEHNR, FQNEAQ (reference sequence). The CDR3 consists of 15 residues. V shed 5 bases, J shed 5 bases, and the junction held 9 bases outside the gene matches.

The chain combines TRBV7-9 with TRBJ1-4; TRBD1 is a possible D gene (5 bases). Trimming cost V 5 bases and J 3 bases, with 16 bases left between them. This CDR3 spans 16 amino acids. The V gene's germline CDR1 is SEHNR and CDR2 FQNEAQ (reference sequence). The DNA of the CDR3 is TGTGCCAGCAGCCTGAGTTGGGGGGGATCTAATGAAAAACTGTTTTTT. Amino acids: CASSLSWGGSNEKLFF.

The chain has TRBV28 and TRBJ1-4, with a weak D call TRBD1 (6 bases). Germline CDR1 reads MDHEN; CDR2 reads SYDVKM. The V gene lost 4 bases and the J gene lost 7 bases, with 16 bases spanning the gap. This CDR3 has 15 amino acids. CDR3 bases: TGTGCCAGCAGTTGGTACAGGGAAGGAAGTGAAAAACTGTTTTTT. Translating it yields CASSWYREGSEKLFF.

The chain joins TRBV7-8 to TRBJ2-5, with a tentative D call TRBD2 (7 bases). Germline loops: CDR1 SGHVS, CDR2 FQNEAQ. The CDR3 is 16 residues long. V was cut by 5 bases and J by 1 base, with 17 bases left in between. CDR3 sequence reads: CASSRGGGRGQETQYF. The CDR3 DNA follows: TGTGCCAGCAGCCGAGGGGGGGGCCGTGGCCAAGAGACCCAGTACTTC.

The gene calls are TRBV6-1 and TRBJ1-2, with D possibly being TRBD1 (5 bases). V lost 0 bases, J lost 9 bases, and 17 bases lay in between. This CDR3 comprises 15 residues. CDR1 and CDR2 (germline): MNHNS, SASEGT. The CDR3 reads CASSEAMGQAVSYTF. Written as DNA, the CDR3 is TGTGCCAGCAGTGAAGCGATGGGGCAGGCGGTGAGCTACACCTTC.

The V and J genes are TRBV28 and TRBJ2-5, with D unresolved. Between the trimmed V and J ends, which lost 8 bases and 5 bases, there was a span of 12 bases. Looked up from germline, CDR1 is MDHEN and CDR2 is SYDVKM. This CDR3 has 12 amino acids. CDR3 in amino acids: CASRRGGETQYF. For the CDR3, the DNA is TGTGCCAGCCGCAGAGGTGGGGAGACCCAGTACTTC.